Listed below are T cell receptor beta chains from one sample, sequenced in a study of T-cell memory formation after mild COVID-19. A single record per CDR3 protein comes from TCRdb applying MiXCR to the 5' RACE reads. The sample has under 550,000 distinct CDR3 sequences, roughly 18% seen once. The sequenced sample was PBMCs or a T cell subset sorted from them (not recorded which). These receptors all come from a man aged 18 to 35 who had mild COVID-19 (a few samples of this study predate the infection). Cell type and time point are not known. CDR3s include the opening cysteine and the closing phenylalanine or tryptophan. Each record gives: clone size, J gene, D gene, V gene, CDR3 protein, CDR3 DNA. D genes are given only for firm matches. The size field is filled for only some rows; it gives once, few, many or a size class.

>.|TRBJ1-5|.|TRBV3-1
CASSQVGGVNQPQHF
TGTGCCAGCAGCCAAGTTGGGGGAGTCAATCAGCCCCAGCATTTT
>.|TRBJ1-2|TRBD1|TRBV7-2
CASSLAGGTGAPRSGYTF
TGTGCCAGCAGCTTAGCCGGGGGGACAGGGGCCCCTCGTTCGGGCTACACCTTC
>few|TRBJ2-1|.|TRBV20-1
CSARVGLRGVYGEQFF
TGCAGTGCTAGAGTGGGGTTGAGGGGGGTTTATGGTGAGCAGTTCTTC
>.|TRBJ1-6|.|TRBV6-5
CASSPGLPVNSPLHF
TGTGCCAGCAGTCCAGGACTACCCGTTAATTCACCCCTCCACTTT
>few|TRBJ1-1|TRBD1|TRBV6-5
CASSGQGLSTEAFF
TGTGCCAGCAGTGGACAGGGTTTGAGCACTGAAGCTTTCTTT
>.|TRBJ2-7|TRBD1|TRBV25-1
CASSRDSFGYEQYF
TGTGCCAGCAGCAGGGACAGCTTCGGATACGAGCAGTACTTC
>.|TRBJ1-4|TRBD1|TRBV2
CASTLGQVATNEKLFF
TGTGCCAGCACCTTAGGACAGGTCGCAACTAATGAAAAACTGTTTTTT
>few|TRBJ1-1|TRBD1|TRBV5-1
CASSFGDRAMGTEAFF
TGCGCCAGCAGCTTTGGAGACAGGGCAATGGGCACTGAAGCTTTCTTT
>.|TRBJ1-6|.|TRBV5-1
CASSLESAGSNSPLHF
TGCGCCAGCAGCTTGGAGTCGGCGGGGTCAAATTCACCCCTCCACTTT
>.|TRBJ2-7|.|TRBV5-6
CASSRVRTGRDEQYF
TGTGCCAGCAGCCGTGTGAGGACAGGGAGGGACGAGCAGTACTTC
>once|TRBJ2-3|.|TRBV5-1
CASSYRTATDTQYF
TGCGCCAGCAGCTACCGGACAGCCACAGATACGCAGTATTTT
>.|TRBJ1-5|TRBD1|TRBV7-9
CASSPTGDNQPQHF
TGTGCCAGCAGCCCCACAGGGGACAATCAGCCCCAGCATTTT
>.|TRBJ1-4|.|TRBV20-1
CSASGVNEKLFF
TGCAGTGCTAGCGGCGTTAATGAAAAACTGTTTTTT
>few|TRBJ2-6|TRBD1|TRBV10-3
CAISGGQSSGANVLTF
TGTGCCATCAGTGGGGGACAGAGCTCTGGGGCCAACGTCCTGACTTTC
>.|TRBJ1-4|TRBD1|TRBV6-6
CASSYIPTGTEKLFF
TGTGCCAGCAGTTACATACCGACAGGGACTGAAAAACTGTTTTTT
>.|TRBJ2-3|.|TRBV7-2
CASSSPQYGDTQYF
TGTGCCAGCAGCTCCCCCCAATATGGGGATACGCAGTATTTT
>few|TRBJ2-7|TRBD1|TRBV11-2
CASSLLPGQVYEQYF
TGTGCCAGCAGCTTACTCCCGGGACAGGTCTACGAGCAGTACTTC
>.|TRBJ2-3|.|TRBV7-2
CASSLGSSLPDTQYF
TGTGCCAGCAGCTTAGGGTCTAGTTTACCAGATACGCAGTATTTT
>.|TRBJ2-7|.|TRBV19
CASSMTGEQYF
TGTGCCAGTAGTATGACGGGGGAGCAGTACTTC
>few|TRBJ2-2|TRBD1|TRBV10-3
CAMTGPNTGELFF
TGTGCCATGACAGGGCCCAACACCGGGGAGCTGTTTTTT
>few|TRBJ1-2|.|TRBV4-3
CASSLEVSDGILVNYGYTF
TGCGCCAGCAGCCTGGAGGTATCGGACGGGATTCTGGTTAACTATGGCTACACCTTC
>many|TRBJ2-5|.|TRBV21-1
CASRETQYF
TGTGCCAGCAGGGAGACCCAGTACTTC
>few|TRBJ2-1|.|TRBV9
CASSEGGTDGYEQFF
TGTGCCAGCAGCGAGGGGGGGACCGATGGGTATGAGCAGTTCTTC
>.|TRBJ2-7|TRBD2|TRBV7-2
CASSLSGTSGYEQYF
TGTGCCAGCAGCTTATCCGGGACTAGCGGCTACGAGCAGTACTTC
>many|TRBJ1-2|TRBD1|TRBV4-3
CASSQEDRGRGYTF
TGCGCCAGCAGCCAAGAAGACAGGGGGAGGGGCTACACCTTC
>.|TRBJ1-1|.|TRBV2
CASSAQQENTEAFF
TGTGCCAGCTCGGCCCAACAGGAAAACACTGAAGCTTTCTTT
>.|TRBJ2-5|.|TRBV6-5
CASSFKYQETQYF
TGTGCCAGCAGTTTTAAGTACCAAGAGACCCAGTACTTC
>few|TRBJ1-2|TRBD1|TRBV3-1
CASSHSLVTGGAEGYTF
TGTGCCAGCAGCCATTCCCTTGTAACAGGGGGCGCGGAAGGCTACACCTTC
>.|TRBJ2-7|TRBD1|TRBV20-1
CSDLDRQSSYEQYF
TGCAGTGATTTGGACAGGCAGAGCTCCTACGAGCAGTACTTC
>few|TRBJ1-1|.|TRBV7-9
CASSLAAGSVRAFF
TGTGCCAGCAGCTTAGCCGCGGGTTCGGTCCGGGCTTTCTTT
>few|TRBJ2-3|TRBD1|TRBV5-1
CASSPPGTGGLGTDTQYF
TGCGCCAGCAGCCCCCCCGGGACAGGGGGCCTGGGTACAGATACGCAGTATTTT
>few|TRBJ2-7|.|TRBV4-3
CASSQDLGAGRDSTYEQYF
TGCGCCAGCAGCCAAGATTTGGGGGCCGGTCGGGATTCCACCTACGAGCAGTACTTC
>.|TRBJ2-1|TRBD1|TRBV9
CASNPGQGGNEQFF
TGTGCCAGCAACCCGGGACAGGGGGGCAATGAGCAGTTCTTC
>.|TRBJ2-4|TRBD2|TRBV6-4
CASRTSGGPQLAKNIQYF
TGTGCCAGTAGAACTAGCGGGGGGCCCCAACTAGCCAAAAACATTCAGTACTTC
>few|TRBJ2-1|.|TRBV5-1
CASRLGGGITEQFF
TGCGCCAGCAGATTAGGAGGGGGGATTACTGAGCAGTTCTTC
>.|TRBJ2-1|.|TRBV9
CASSVGAVSYNEQFF
TGTGCCAGCAGCGTAGGAGCCGTCTCCTACAATGAGCAGTTCTTC
>.|TRBJ2-3|.|TRBV2
CASSEGAGRGTDTQYF
TGTGCCAGCAGCGAAGGGGCCGGCCGGGGAACAGATACGCAGTATTTT
>.|TRBJ2-2|.|TRBV7-9
CASTVGQINTGELFF
TGTGCCAGCACCGTAGGACAGATTAACACCGGGGAGCTGTTTTTT
>few|TRBJ2-5|.|TRBV21-1
CASSNPVRQETQYF
TGTGCCAGCAGCAACCCGGTGAGACAAGAGACCCAGTACTTC
>.|TRBJ1-1|TRBD1|TRBV5-4
CASSIGQGMNTEAFF
TGTGCCAGCAGCATAGGACAGGGAATGAACACTGAAGCTTTCTTT
>.|TRBJ1-2|.|TRBV7-9
CASEDGGWYGYTF
TGTGCCAGCGAAGACGGGGGATGGTATGGCTACACCTTC
>few|TRBJ2-5|.|TRBV11-2
CASSPRQVETQYF
TGTGCCAGCAGCCCCCGACAGGTCGAGACCCAGTACTTC
>many|TRBJ1-2|.|TRBV7-9
CASTFDNAGSYGYTF
TGTGCCAGCACCTTCGACAACGCGGGGAGCTATGGCTACACCTTC
>.|TRBJ1-1|.|TRBV18
CASSPTRGSVGTEAFF
TGTGCCAGCTCCCCAACGCGGGGGTCGGTCGGGACTGAAGCTTTCTTT
>.|TRBJ1-1|.|TRBV2
CASSEPGALNTEAFF
TGTGCCAGCAGTGAACCGGGGGCCTTGAACACTGAAGCTTTCTTT
>few|TRBJ1-2|TRBD1|TRBV6-2/TRBV6-3
CASSSPGQGVYGYTF
TGTGCCAGCAGCTCGCCGGGACAGGGGGTGTATGGCTACACCTTC
>few|TRBJ1-1|.|TRBV5-1
CASSLGAGLNTEAFF
TGCGCCAGCAGCTTGGGCGCAGGGCTGAACACTGAAGCTTTCTTT
>once|TRBJ1-1|.|TRBV24-1
CATSDLGNEAFF
TGTGCCACCAGTGATTTAGGGAACGAAGCTTTCTTT